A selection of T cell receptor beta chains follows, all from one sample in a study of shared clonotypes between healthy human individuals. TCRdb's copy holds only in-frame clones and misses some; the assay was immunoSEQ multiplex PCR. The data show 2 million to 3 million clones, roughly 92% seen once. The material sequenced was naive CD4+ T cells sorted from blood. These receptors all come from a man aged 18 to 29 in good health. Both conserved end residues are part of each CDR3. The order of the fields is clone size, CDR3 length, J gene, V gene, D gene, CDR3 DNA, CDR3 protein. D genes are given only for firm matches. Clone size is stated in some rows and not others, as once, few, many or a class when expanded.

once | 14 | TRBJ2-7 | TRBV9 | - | TGTGCCAGCAGCGTAGCGGCGGGACCATACGAGCAGTACTTC | CASSVAAGPYEQYF
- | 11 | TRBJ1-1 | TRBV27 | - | TGTGCCAGCAGTTTAAATGGTTGGGCTTTCTTT | CASSLNGWAFF
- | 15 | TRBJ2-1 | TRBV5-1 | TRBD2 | TGCGCCAGCAGCTTCCTAGCGGGAGAGTACAATGAGCAGTTCTTC | CASSFLAGEYNEQFF
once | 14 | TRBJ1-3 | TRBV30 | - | TGTGCCTGGAGTGTCAAGGCGTCAGGAAACACCATATATTTT | CAWSVKASGNTIYF
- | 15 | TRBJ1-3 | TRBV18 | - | TGTGCCAGCTCACTTGACAGGTCCTCTGGAAACACCATATATTTT | CASSLDRSSGNTIYF
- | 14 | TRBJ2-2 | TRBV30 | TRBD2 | TGTGCCTGGACGGATGGGGGGGTCACCGGGGAGCTGTTTTTT | CAWTDGGVTGELFF
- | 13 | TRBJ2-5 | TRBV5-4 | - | TGTGCCAGCAGCTTGGTTTCGCGAGAGACCCAGTACTTC | CASSLVSRETQYF
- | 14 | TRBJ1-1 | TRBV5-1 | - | TGCGCCAGCAGCTCGGGAAGGTCGGACACTGAAGCTTTCTTT | CASSSGRSDTEAFF
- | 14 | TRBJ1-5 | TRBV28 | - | TGTGCCAGCAGCCTTTCCCCGTTCAATCAGCCCCAGCATTTT | CASSLSPFNQPQHF
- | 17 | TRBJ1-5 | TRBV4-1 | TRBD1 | TGCGCCAGCAGCCTAGATCCCGGACAGGGGGGAAATCAGCCCCAGCATTTT | CASSLDPGQGGNQPQHF
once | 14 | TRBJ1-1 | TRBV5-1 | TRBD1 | TGCGCCAGCAACCCACAGGGGCTGAACACTGAAGCTTTCTTT | CASNPQGLNTEAFF
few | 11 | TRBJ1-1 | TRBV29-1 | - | TGCAGCGTTAAAAGTGGTTCTGAAGCTTTCTTT | CSVKSGSEAFF
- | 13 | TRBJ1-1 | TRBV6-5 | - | TGTGCCAGCAGTTACGGGACTCACACTGAAGCTTTCTTT | CASSYGTHTEAFF
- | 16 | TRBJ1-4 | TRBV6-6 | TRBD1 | TGTGCCAGCAGTTCAGACAGGGGGGGCTATGGTGAAAAACTGTTTTTT | CASSSDRGGYGEKLFF
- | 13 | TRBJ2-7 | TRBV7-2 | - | TGTGCCAGCAGCTTATCAGGGGGGGACGAGCAGTACTTC | CASSLSGGDEQYF
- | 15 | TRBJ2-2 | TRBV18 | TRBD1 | TGTGCCAGCTCACGGGCAGGGGGCGACGCCGGGGAGCTGTTTTTT | CASSRAGGDAGELFF
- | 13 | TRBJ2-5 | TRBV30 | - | TGTGCCTGGAGTGGCCAAGGGGGGGAGACCCAGTACTTC | CAWSGQGGETQYF
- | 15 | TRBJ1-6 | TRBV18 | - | TGTGCCAGCTCACACCGGGAACCAGAGAATTCACCCCTCCACTTT | CASSHREPENSPLHF
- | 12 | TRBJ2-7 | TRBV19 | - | TGTGCCAGTAGCCCCGGTGTGACAGGGCAGTACTTC | CASSPGVTGQYF
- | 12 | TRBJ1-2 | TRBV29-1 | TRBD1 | TGCAGCGTTGTGGCAGGGGGCTATGGCTACACCTTC | CSVVAGGYGYTF
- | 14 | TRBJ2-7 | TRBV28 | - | TGTGCCAGCACCAGACGGACGACCTCCTACGAGCAGTACTTC | CASTRRTTSYEQYF
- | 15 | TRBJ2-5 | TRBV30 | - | TGTGCCTGGAATTCCGGGACACTGGCTGAAGAGACCCAGTACTTC | CAWNSGTLAEETQYF
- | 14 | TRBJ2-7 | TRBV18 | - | TGTGCCAGCTCACCACCGGACAGCTCCTACGAGCAGTACTTC | CASSPPDSSYEQYF
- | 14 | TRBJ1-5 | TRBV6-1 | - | TGTGCCAGCAGTGACGCGGTCGGGGGTCAGCCCCAGCATTTT | CASSDAVGGQPQHF
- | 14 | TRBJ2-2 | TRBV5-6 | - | TGTGCCAGCAGCCCCGGACAGAACACCGGGGAGCTGTTTTTT | CASSPGQNTGELFF
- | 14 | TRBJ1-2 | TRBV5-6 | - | TGTGCCAGCAGCGGGGCCGGGAATTCCTATGGCTACACCTTC | CASSGAGNSYGYTF